The entry that follows covers one T cell receptor (beta chain) sequence. A few counts support this clone. What antigen it recognizes has not been identified. Base qualities are not recorded, but no much larger clone differs from it by a single base. For TCRbeta CDR3 sequencing, genomic DNA was extracted from sorted cells using the QIAGEN DNeasy Blood and Tissue Kit. Through immunoSEQ, high-throughput TCRbeta CDR3 sequencing was done commercially, including PCR amplification with internal controls and bias correction. In the source study's methods: A unique productive TCRbeta sequence was defined by the CDR3 nucleotide sequence when primers matched, and otherwise by the CDR3 amino acid sequence together with the Vbeta and Jbeta genes. To correct sorting error, sequences shared between sorted populations at a frequency ratio of 2:1 or less were removed; the rest were assigned to the higher population. Sequences were defined as donor-reactive when expanded at least 5-fold in CFSE-low cells versus unstimulated cells and present at a frequency of at least 0.01% in CFSE-low cells. Repertoire divergence was quantified by Jensen-Shannon divergence using the top 100 TCRbeta sequences ranked by frequency. When a sample had multiple sequencing runs, each run was corrected for sorting error separately and the runs were then pooled. TCRdb retrieved this table from immuneACCESS and kept in-frame rearrangements only. Not all clones are present; in checked studies, unresolved V genes account for under half, and no reason is known for the remainder. V, J and clone size reflect that table, while D and trimming were determined from the DNA. The sample table contains tens of thousands of clones; only one count was recorded for about four fifths of them. Of the sample, 3.5% to 5.5% falls within the top ten clones.

Unstimulated Tregs (CD4+CD25+CD127-), CD4+ non-Tregs (CD4+CD25-), CD4 and CD8 cells were FACS-sorted from thawed PBMCs. Blood from healthy controls was obtained either as purchased buffy coats or from healthy volunteers. Healthy control blood was processed to PBMCs with a Ficoll density gradient and then cryopreserved, whereas patient PBMCs were collected both before and after transplant. The CDR3 contains 17 residues, cysteine and phenylalanine counted. Of the read, only the CDR3 DNA is kept; its 51 bases are in frame from base 1. Trimming costs V 4 bases and J 0 bases, and their ends lie 15 bases apart. The germline V gene specifies LGHNA as CDR1 and YSLEER as CDR2. This record comes from a study of Tregs in tolerant kidney transplant recipients (dated by TCRdb to between 2018 and 2020). General notes on the study: The study used TCRbeta sequencing to identify donor-specific regulatory T cells before combined kidney and bone marrow transplantation, then tracked those cells after transplant. Several methods of expanding Tregs specific for an allogeneic donor were compared by TCRbeta repertoire sequencing in 3 healthy controls. Paper-wide results and their limitations: Biological reproducibility was not examined directly, but technical replication error appeared to be minimal. Expanding Tregs with activated donor B cells appeared to identify the most biologically relevant and donor-specific TCRbeta repertoire. Because the study included only a small number of patients, the results must be confirmed in larger populations and under other immunosuppression protocols.

The sample comprised CD4+ T cells from blood. The sequence links TRBV4-3 to TRBJ1-4; TRBD1 is a weak D gene call, 6 bases matching. This TCR was sampled from a human donor in good health. The CDR3 here reads CASSPDRLISTNEKLFF. The nucleotide sequence is given as TGCGCCAGCAGCCCTGACAGGTTGATCTCAACTAATGAAAAACTGTTTTTT.